A selection of T cell receptor beta chains follows, all from one sample in a study of T cell responses to AZD1222 COVID-19 vaccine. Libraries were prepared by immunoSEQ multiplex PCR; TCRdb keeps only in-frame clonotypes and omits some of them. This sample yields about 130,000 clones, of which 80% to 95% are seen a single time; about 3.7% belongs to the top ten. The specimen comprised peripheral blood, sampled on day 0 of AZD1222 vaccination. The receptors originated from an adult in good health. Each CDR3 is given with its conserved first and last residue. Each record gives: V gene, D gene, J gene, clone size, CDR3 protein, CDR3 DNA. D genes are given only for firm matches. Part of the rows lack a size; the others show once, few, many or a class for expanded clones.

v_gene: TRBV9
d_gene: TRBD1
j_gene: TRBJ2-1
abundance: NA
CDR3aa: CASSRRTGGYNEQFF
CDR3nt: TGTGCCAGCAGCCGACGGACAGGGGGCTACAATGAGCAGTTCTTC

v_gene: TRBV7-6
d_gene: TRBD1
j_gene: TRBJ2-2
abundance: NA
CDR3aa: CASSPQPETGLHTGELFF
CDR3nt: TGTGCCAGCAGCCCCCAACCCGAGACAGGGTTGCACACCGGGGAGCTGTTTTTT

v_gene: TRBV5-5
d_gene: TRBD1
j_gene: TRBJ2-3
abundance: NA
CDR3aa: CASRDRGITDTQYF
CDR3nt: TGTGCCAGCAGGGACAGGGGGATCACAGATACGCAGTATTTT

v_gene: TRBV5-4
d_gene: TRBD1
j_gene: TRBJ1-5
abundance: few
CDR3aa: CASSLGGGDRNQPQHF
CDR3nt: TGTGCCAGCAGCTTGGGAGGGGGGGACAGGAATCAGCCCCAGCATTTT

v_gene: TRBV7-2
d_gene: NA
j_gene: TRBJ2-3
abundance: NA
CDR3aa: CASSRTDTQYF
CDR3nt: TGTGCCAGCAGCCGCACAGATACGCAGTATTTT

v_gene: TRBV11-3
d_gene: TRBD2
j_gene: TRBJ2-2
abundance: NA
CDR3aa: CASSLLLAQNTGELFF
CDR3nt: TGTGCCAGCAGCTTATTACTAGCGCAGAACACCGGGGAGCTGTTTTTT

v_gene: TRBV4-3
d_gene: NA
j_gene: TRBJ2-7
abundance: NA
CDR3aa: CASSQDGFYEQYF
CDR3nt: TGCGCCAGCAGCCAAGATGGCTTCTACGAGCAGTACTTC

v_gene: TRBV27
d_gene: NA
j_gene: TRBJ2-7
abundance: NA
CDR3aa: CASSLFPGGSYEQYF
CDR3nt: TGTGCCAGCAGTTTATTTCCAGGGGGGTCCTACGAGCAGTACTTC

v_gene: TRBV12-5
d_gene: TRBD1
j_gene: TRBJ2-2
abundance: NA
CDR3aa: CASGPPGTAVGTGELFF
CDR3nt: TGTGCTAGTGGGCCCCCAGGGACAGCAGTTGGTACCGGGGAGCTGTTTTTT

v_gene: TRBV13
d_gene: NA
j_gene: TRBJ2-5
abundance: NA
CDR3aa: CASSPRTGHETQYF
CDR3nt: TGTGCCAGCAGCCCAAGGACCGGGCATGAGACCCAGTACTTC

v_gene: TRBV2
d_gene: TRBD1
j_gene: TRBJ1-1
abundance: NA
CDR3aa: CASSEPGGMNTEAFF
CDR3nt: TGTGCCAGCAGTGAACCAGGGGGAATGAACACTGAAGCTTTCTTT

v_gene: TRBV9
d_gene: NA
j_gene: TRBJ2-1
abundance: NA
CDR3aa: CASSVPGSSSYNEQFF
CDR3nt: TGTGCCAGCAGCGTCCCTGGATCGTCTTCCTACAATGAGCAGTTCTTC

v_gene: TRBV7-2
d_gene: NA
j_gene: TRBJ1-2
abundance: NA
CDR3aa: CASSLGGSNYGYTF
CDR3nt: TGTGCCAGCAGCTTAGGAGGTTCTAACTATGGCTACACCTTC

v_gene: TRBV30
d_gene: NA
j_gene: TRBJ1-1
abundance: NA
CDR3aa: CACDTAQNTEAFF
CDR3nt: TGTGCCTGTGATACCGCTCAGAACACTGAAGCTTTCTTT